This T cell receptor (beta chain) was captured by sequencing in a study of control samples from healthy donors and cancer patients. This table comes from immunoSEQ multiplex PCR, and its TCRdb copy is limited to in-frame clones, with some not included. The sample records approximately 110,000 clones, approximately 93% being singletons. Per the germline V gene, CDR1 is LGHNA and CDR2 is YSLEER. CDR3 length equals 15 residues. The ends lost 0 bases at V and 4 bases at J; junction bases unmatched: 1. The sample comprised blood. This chain connects TRBV4-3 to TRBJ2-2, with 8 bases that match TRBD1. The clonotype was recovered from a woman younger than 35 in good health. The CDR3 here is CASSQEDRATGELFF. CDR3 bases: TGCGCCAGCAGCCAAGAGGACAGGGCCACCGGGGAGCTGTTTTTT.